This T cell receptor (beta chain) was identified during a study of shared clonotypes between healthy human individuals. Study-level background: Each donor's CD4 naive and CD4 memory cells filled three plates apiece, CD8 naive two, and CD8 memory one.

Generated by immunoSEQ multiplex PCR, the TCRdb table keeps only in-frame clones and is missing some. The data show roughly 320,000 clones, roughly 91% seen once. Findings and caveats of the study: Generation probabilities of non-shared clonotypes were lower (relative to those shared by all four donors).

Trimming at V came to 0 bases and at J to 3 bases, leaving 7 bases not matched to a gene. The germline V gene has CDR1 LGHNT and CDR2 FRNRAP. The CDR3 covers 17 residues. Remarks on this clone: Its specificity is unknown.

Sequencing input: memory CD8+ T cells sorted from blood. Described subset: CD45RO+ cells pooled with CCR7-negative TemRA cells. This sequence joins TRBV12-5 and TRBJ2-3; 9 bases align to TRBD2. The receptor was isolated from a man aged 18 to 30 in good health. DNA of the CDR3: TGTGCTAGTGGTTTGGTTAGCGGGAGAAGTGGAACAGATACGCAGTATTTT. This encodes CASGLVSGRSGTDTQYF.